This entry lists 23 T cell receptor beta chains sequenced from one sample in a study of blood T cells in healthy people across ages. The authors ran a second PCR of roughly 6 to 11 cycles using a sample-barcoded 5' primer and a J-beta primer mix. TCRdb re-derived calls from the 5' RACE reads in MiXCR, one entry per CDR3 protein. The sample shows around 790,000 distinct CDR3 sequences, roughly 44% of them seen only once. Sequenced: blood. Receptors originate from a man aged 60 to 69 in good health.

This clonotype appeared a few times. The chain links TRBV24-1 to TRBJ2-7; D not resolved. The DNA end is more similar to TRBJ2-5, so the J call may be wrong. The length of the CDR3 is 13 residues. Germline V lookup: CDR1 KGHDR, CDR2 SFDVKD. CDR3 bases: TGTGCCACCAGTCCATGGGGTCGGGAGACCCAGTACTTC. The encoded protein is CATSPWGRETQYF.

This clonotype was seen a few times. This chain uses TRBV7-2 with TRBJ2-4; 7 positions agree with TRBD2. Gene TRBJ2-7 matches the end of the DNA better, so the J call may be wrong. CDR1 is SGHTA, CDR2 FQGNSA, per germline. The CDR3 length is 14 residues. Here the CDR3 reads CASSERGYSTEQYF. CDR3 nucleotides: TGTGCCAGCAGCGAGCGGGGATATTCTACCGAGCAGTACTTC.

The chain links TRBV12-3 or TRBV12-4 to TRBJ2-1; 12 bases are shared with TRBD2. The CDR3 runs to 15 residues. After removal of 5 bases from V and 8 bases from J, the junction contained 7 bases not matched to a gene. The CDR3 sequence is CASSTGLAGIDEQFF. DNA for the CDR3: TGTGCCAGCAGTACTGGACTAGCGGGGATCGATGAGCAGTTCTTC.

The CDR3 sequence: CSARGNRGPAKNIQYF. CDR3 DNA sequence: TGCAGTGCTAGGGGAAACCGGGGCCCAGCCAAAAACATTCAGTACTTC. The chain uses TRBV20-1 and TRBJ2-4; the D gene could be TRBD1 or TRBD2 (5 bases each). V dropped 3 bases and J dropped 0 bases, with 15 bases sitting between them. The CDR3 extends over 16 amino acids. The V gene's germline CDR1 is DFQATT and CDR2 SNEGSKA (reference sequence).

This clonotype was counted only a few times. The chain joins TRBV20-1 to TRBJ2-4; TRBD1 agrees at 9 bases. This CDR3 comprises 15 residues. CDR1 DFQATT and CDR2 SNEGSKA come from the germline V gene (reference sequence). The J segment lost 6 bases and the V segment lost 1 base, leaving 7 bases of the junction unmatched. The CDR3 nucleotides read TGCAGTGCTAGAGCCGGGGACAGGGAAAGAAACATTCAGTACTTC. Translating gives CSARAGDRERNIQYF.

For this clonotype: One end of the junction varies from germline; a read error may be responsible. V usage is TRBV12-5 and J usage is TRBJ2-4; 7 bases align to TRBD1. The CDR3 sequence is 16 residues long. Germline values: CDR1 LGHNT, CDR2 FRNRAP. CDR3 nucleotides: TGTTCTAGTGGTATCGACAGGGATCACGGCAAAAACATTCAGTACTTC. Translation gives CSSGIDRDHGKNIQYF.

This clonotype has more than one count but fewer than ten. The chain combines TRBV27 with TRBJ1-1; no clear D. Looked up from germline, CDR1 is MNHEY and CDR2 is SMNVEV (reference sequence). This CDR3 has 14 amino acids. V was shortened by 3 bases and J by 5 bases, with 13 bases between the two germline ends. The CDR3 DNA reads as TGTGCCAGCAGTTTCCTAGGCGGACGGACTGAAGCTTTCTTT. Translated, it gives CASSFLGGRTEAFF.

Worth noting for this clonotype: The junction does not match germline at one end; this may be a read error. CDR3: CASTRGDLVSEAFF. The CDR3 DNA reads as TGTGCTAGCACCAGGGGAGATTTAGTATCTGAAGCTTTCTTT. The J gene is TRBJ1-1, the V gene TRBV6-5, with a possible D match to TRBD1 (6 bases). Germline-derived CDR1 and CDR2 are MNHEY and SVGAGI. There are 14 residues in the CDR3.

About this clonotype itself: The junction departs from germline at one end; a sequencing error may be responsible. The chain uses TRBV18 and TRBJ2-1; possible D gene TRBD1, 6 bases. Germline V gene data show CDR1 as KGHSH and CDR2 as LQKENI. The CDR3 extends over 15 amino acids. The CDR3 DNA is TGTGGCAGCTCACCACCGGGACACGGAGCTAATGAGCAGTTCTTC. Its translation: CGSSPPGHGANEQFF.

The sample holds many counts of this clonotype. V and J are TRBV5-6 and TRBJ2-6, with no clear D. Germline CDR1 is SGHDT and CDR2 is YYEEEE. Trimming stripped 4 bases from V and 0 bases from J, with 14 bases between. This CDR3 region has 17 residues. Here the CDR3 DNA reads TGTGCCAGCAGCCTAACAGCGTCGTTCTCTGGGGCCAACGTCCTGACTTTC. This codes for CASSLTASFSGANVLTF.

This clonotype has at least ten counts. V and J are TRBV20-1 and TRBJ1-4; a possible D gene is TRBD1 (6 bases). The CDR3 length is 14 residues. Germline assignment: CDR1 DFQATT and CDR2 SNEGSKA (reference sequence). Trimming took 6 bases from V and 6 from J, leaving 17 bases between them. The CDR3 nucleotides read TGCAGTGCCCCCAGGGCAGGGGCTTATGAAAAACTGTTTTTT. It codes for CSAPRAGAYEKLFF.

This chain connects TRBV10-3 to TRBJ2-1, with 8 bases aligning to TRBD1. The germline V gene encodes CDR1 ENHRY and CDR2 SYGVKD. This CDR3 spans 15 amino acids. V gave up 3 bases and J gave up 13 bases; unmatched junction bases: 14. As DNA, the CDR3 is TGTGCCATCAGTGACAGGACAGGGAGCGCAGAGACCCAGTTCTTC. Protein product: CAISDRTGSAETQFF.

The chain links TRBV5-1 to TRBJ2-5; perhaps TRBD1 as D (6 bases). The J call could be wrong; TRBJ2-7 is a better fit for the DNA end. CDR3 length: 14 amino acids. The V gene's germline CDR1 is SGHRS and CDR2 YFSETQ. CDR3 nucleotides: TGCGCCAGCAGCGGGGCCGGGACAAGATACGAGCAGTACTTC. Its translation is CASSGAGTRYEQYF.

This clonotype has a handful of counts. The genes are TRBV6-2 or TRBV6-3 and TRBJ1-2; D perhaps matches TRBD1 (5 bases). Trimming left V 5 bases short and J 8 bases short, with 21 bases between. Germline CDR1 and CDR2: MNHEY and SVGEGT. The length of the CDR3 is 15 residues. The CDR3 is CASSQSGTPIRGYTF. As DNA, the CDR3 is TGTGCCAGCAGTCAATCCGGGACTCCTATACGAGGCTACACCTTC.

This clonotype was detected only a few times. The chain has TRBV27 and TRBJ1-1; D perhaps matches TRBD1 (6 bases). This CDR3 contains 14 residues. Germline CDR1 MNHEY, CDR2 SMNVEV (reference sequence). V was pared by 0 bases and J by 7 bases, with 12 bases between. The CDR3 loop is CASSLSWGGGEAFF. For the CDR3, the DNA is TGTGCCAGCAGTTTATCCTGGGGAGGGGGTGAAGCTTTCTTT.

This sequence joins TRBV7-2 and TRBJ1-1; D is unresolved. CDR3 length equals 14 residues. V lost 4 bases and J 4 bases, leaving 13 bases between the germline ends. CDR1 and CDR2 from the germline V gene are SGHTA and FQGNSA. CDR3 DNA: TGTGCCAGCAGCTCAGCGGGAAGGGCCACTGAAGCTTTCTTT. Translated, it gives CASSSAGRATEAFF. Drawing the rest from reference TRBV7-2 and TRBJ1-1, the complete variable domain is GAGVSQSPSNKVTEKGKDVELRCDPISGHTALYWYRQSLGQGLEFLIYFQGNSAPDKSGLPSDRFSAERTGGSVSTLTIQRTQQEDSAVYLCASSSAGRATEAFFGQGTRLTVV.

The chain has TRBV6-1 and TRBJ2-5; unclear D gene. Trimming pared 8 bases from V and 2 bases from J, leaving 12 bases between. The CDR3 is 13 amino acids. CDR1 and CDR2 (germline): MNHNS, SASEGT. The CDR3 DNA is TGTGCCAGCTGGCGCGATGGACAAGAGACCCAGTACTTC. Protein: CASWRDGQETQYF.

This clonotype has a handful of counts. V is TRBV29-1 and J is TRBJ1-5, with 10 bases identical to TRBD1. Germline assignment: CDR1 SQVTM and CDR2 ANQGSEA. With V trimmed by 6 bases and J by 2 bases, 1 base remained unmatched. This CDR3 region has 13 residues. The CDR3, as DNA: TGCAGCGTCGGGACAGGGGGCAATCAGCCCCAGCATTTT. This codes for CSVGTGGNQPQHF. Supplemented by reference TRBV29-1 and TRBJ1-5, the full variable domain reads SAVISQKPSRDICQRGTSLTIQCQVDSQVTMMFWYRQQPGQSLTLIATANQGSEATYESGFVIDKFPISRPNLTFSTLTVSNMSPEDSSIYLCSVGTGGNQPQHFGDGTRLSIL.

This clonotype was counted between two and nine times. The V call is TRBV20-1, the J call TRBJ2-5; 11 nucleotides line up with TRBD2. V was pared by 1 base and J by 7 bases, with 11 bases of the junction left unmatched. Germline lookup yields CDR1 DFQATT and CDR2 SNEGSKA (reference sequence). The CDR3 consists of 16 residues. The CDR3 DNA is TGCAGTGCTAGAGGTCTAGCGGGGGGACACGCCGGGACCCAGTACTTC. This translates into CSARGLAGGHAGTQYF.

This rearrangement joins TRBV20-1 to TRBJ2-1, with D possibly matching TRBD1 (6 bases). The CDR3 length is 13 residues. Deletions cut 4 bases from V and 3 bases from J, with 10 bases between. Germline CDR1 DFQATT, CDR2 SNEGSKA (reference sequence). The CDR3 sequence: CSANRANYNEQFF. CDR3 bases: TGCAGTGCTAACAGGGCAAACTACAATGAGCAGTTCTTC.

A single count supports this clonotype. This rearrangement joins TRBV5-1 to TRBJ2-2; perhaps TRBD1 as D (6 bases). The germline V gene has CDR1 SGHRS and CDR2 YFSETQ. V was cut by 3 bases and J by 2 bases, with 14 bases left in between. The CDR3 spans 16 residues. The CDR3 DNA is TGCGCCAGCAGCTGGAAGGGACAACGAAACACCGGGGAGCTGTTTTTT. Protein sequence: CASSWKGQRNTGELFF. Based on the CDR3 plus reference TRBV5-1 and TRBJ2-2, the full variable domain is KAGVTQTPRYLIKTRGQQVTLSCSPISGHRSVSWYQQTPGQGLQFLFEYFSETQRNKGNFPGRFSGRQFSNSRSEMNVSTLELGDSALYLCASSWKGQRNTGELFFGEGSRLTVL.

The genes are TRBV5-4 and TRBJ2-7; 7 bases align to TRBD2. V dropped 4 bases and J dropped 0; count of bases not matched to a gene: 7. There are 15 residues in the CDR3. In germline, CDR1 is SGHNT, CDR2 YYREEE (reference sequence). CDR3 coding DNA: TGTGCCAGCAGCGCCTCTAGCGGAAGCTCCTACGAGCAGTACTTC. The encoded protein is CASSASSGSSYEQYF.

As DNA, the CDR3 is TGTGCCAGCAGTTCGGACAGAGGAGAGTTTAATGAGCAGTTCTTC. As protein: CASSSDRGEFNEQFF. The V call is TRBV7-2, the J call TRBJ2-1, with D possibly matching TRBD1 (6 bases). V lost 6 bases, J lost 7 bases, and 19 bases lay in between. CDR1 and CDR2 (germline): SGHTA, FQGNSA. This CDR3 has 15 residues. Supplemented by reference TRBV7-2 and TRBJ2-1, the full variable domain reads GAGVSQSPSNKVTEKGKDVELRCDPISGHTALYWYRQSLGQGLEFLIYFQGNSAPDKSGLPSDRFSAERTGGSVSTLTIQRTQQEDSAVYLCASSSDRGEFNEQFFGPGTRLTVL.